This T cell receptor (beta chain) appears in the sequencing data of a study of CD8 T cells in ankylosing spondylitis. Preparation of TCR beta libraries was done by quantitative 5'-RACE with molecular barcodes. TCRdb independently ran MiXCR on the 5' RACE reads; one entry per CDR3 protein. The repertoire holds about 360,000 distinct CDR3 sequences, with roughly 22% as singletons. Study results and caveats: A CD8+ phenotype characterized the disease-linked clones, which were relatively rare in peripheral blood. Ankylosing spondylitis blood appeared to carry a characteristic TCR beta motif of several highly homologous variants.

Concerning this clonotype itself: The target antigen is unknown.

This TCR came from a male donor with ankylosing spondylitis or in good health (not recorded which). Sequencing was carried out using blood, either unsorted or a sorted T cell fraction (not recorded which).

CDR3 nucleotide sequence: TGTGCCAGCAGCGTGGACAGGGGGGGCAACATTCAGTACTTC. It encodes CASSVDRGGNIQYF. The chain couples TRBV9 to TRBJ2-4, with 10 nucleotides matching TRBD1. The CDR3 has 14 amino acids. J lost 7 bases, V lost 2 bases, and 3 bases had no gene match. Germline-derived CDR1 and CDR2 are SGDLS and YYNGEE.